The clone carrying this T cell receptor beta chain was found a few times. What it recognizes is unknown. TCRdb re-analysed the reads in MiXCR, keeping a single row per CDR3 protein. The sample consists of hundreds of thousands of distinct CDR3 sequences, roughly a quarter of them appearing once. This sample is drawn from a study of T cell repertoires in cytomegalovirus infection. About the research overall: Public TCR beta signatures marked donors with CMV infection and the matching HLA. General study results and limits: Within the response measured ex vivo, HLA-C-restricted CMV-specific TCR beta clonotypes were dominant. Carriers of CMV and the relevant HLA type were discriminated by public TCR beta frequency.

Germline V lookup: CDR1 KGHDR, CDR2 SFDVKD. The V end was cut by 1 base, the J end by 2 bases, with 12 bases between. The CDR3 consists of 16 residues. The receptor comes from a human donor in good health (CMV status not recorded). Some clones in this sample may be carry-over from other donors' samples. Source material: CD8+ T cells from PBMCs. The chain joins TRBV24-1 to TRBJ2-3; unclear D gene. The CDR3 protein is CATSDFGDENTDTQYF. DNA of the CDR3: TGTGCCACCAGTGATTTCGGAGATGAGAACACAGATACGCAGTATTTT.